One sample yielded the 14 T cell receptor beta chains listed below, sequenced in a study of T cell responses to AZD1222 COVID-19 vaccine. Data came from immunoSEQ multiplex PCR; TCRdb stores just in-frame clones and leaves some out. The table shows around 69,000 clones, with 65% to 85% occurring only once. Material: peripheral blood, obtained on day 0 of AZD1222 vaccination. The receptors shown here come from an adult in good health.

CDR3 loop: CASSPSGRENSPLHF. The CDR3 DNA sequence: TGCGCCAGCAGTCCTTCCGGACGGGAGAATTCACCCCTCCACTTT. The chain has TRBV5-1 and TRBJ1-6; D is unclear. The CDR3 runs 15 residues. Germline values: CDR1 SGHRS, CDR2 YFSETQ. Between the trimmed V and J ends, which lost 5 bases and 7 bases, there was a span of 16 bases. The variable domain in full, completed from reference TRBV5-1 and TRBJ1-6, reads KAGVTQTPRYLIKTRGQQVTLSCSPISGHRSVSWYQQTPGQGLQFLFEYFSETQRNKGNFPGRFSGRQFSNSRSEMNVSTLELGDSALYLCASSPSGRENSPLHFGNGTRLTVT.

The chain links TRBV4-3 to TRBJ1-4; TRBD1 matches at 7 bases. Germline V gene data show CDR1 as LGHNA and CDR2 as YSLEER. The CDR3 is 16 amino acids. Germline trimming cut 1 base from V and 3 bases from J; bases unmatched to any gene: 5. CDR3 DNA: TGCGCCAGCAGCCAAGGGGGACAGATCTCTAATGAAAAACTGTTTTTT. Residues: CASSQGGQISNEKLFF.

This clone was seen a handful of times. This sequence joins TRBV7-2 and TRBJ1-6; the D is unclear. The length of the CDR3 is 15 residues. Looked up from germline, CDR1 is SGHTA and CDR2 is FQGNSA. V lost 3 bases to trimming and J lost 5 bases, with 11 bases between them. CDR3 region: CASSFVGLNNSPLHF. The CDR3 DNA reads TGTGCCAGCAGCTTTGTAGGGCTGAATAATTCACCCCTCCACTTT.

The chain joins TRBV5-4 to TRBJ2-7; TRBD2 aligns across 8 bases. V dropped 2 bases and J dropped 3; count of bases not matched to a gene: 4. Per the germline V gene, CDR1 is SGHNT and CDR2 is YYREEE (reference sequence). This CDR3 contains 14 residues. The CDR3 coding sequence is TGTGCCAGCAGCTTCGGGGGGGAGGACTACGAGCAGTACTTC. This translates into CASSFGGEDYEQYF.

The chain is built from TRBV30 and TRBJ1-4; 7 bases are a match to TRBD1. The germline gives CDR1 GTSNPN, CDR2 SVGIG (reference sequence). V was clipped by 0 bases and J by 5 bases; unmatched bases: 6. The CDR3 is 15 residues long. CDR3 DNA: TGTGCCTGGAGTGTACCAGTGACAGGGAATGAAAAACTGTTTTTT. This gives the protein CAWSVPVTGNEKLFF.

This sequence joins TRBV4-1 and TRBJ1-1; D is unresolved. V lost 3 bases and J lost 2, with 22 bases in between. The length of the CDR3 is 18 residues. CDR1 is MGHRA, CDR2 YSYEKL, per germline. The CDR3 DNA is TGCGCCAGCAGCCACGAAGACCCAACCCGGGAGACTAACACTGAAGCTTTCTTT. As protein: CASSHEDPTRETNTEAFF.

The rearrangement joins TRBV5-1 to TRBJ1-1; D ambiguous. Between the trimmed V and J ends, which lost 3 bases and 5 bases, there was a span of 11 bases. This CDR3 is built from 13 residues. Looked up from germline, CDR1 is SGHRS and CDR2 is YFSETQ. The CDR3 spells CASSSTGATEAFF. As DNA, the CDR3 is TGCGCCAGCAGCTCCACTGGAGCGACTGAAGCTTTCTTT.

The gene calls are TRBV7-9 and TRBJ2-3, with TRBD1 matching over 8 bases. Trimming cost V 3 bases and J 4 bases; bases outside gene matches: 3. Germline V gene sequence: CDR1 SEHNR, CDR2 FQNEAQ (reference sequence). The length of the CDR3 is 14 residues. The DNA for the CDR3 is TGTGCCAGCAGCTTGACAGGGGCAGCAGATACGCAGTATTTT. It codes for CASSLTGAADTQYF.

The sample holds a few counts of this clone. The chain carries TRBV5-6 and TRBJ1-5; no definite D call. The CDR3 covers 13 residues. V was cut by 0 bases and J by 5 bases, with 6 bases left in between. Germline V CDR1 and CDR2: SGHDT, YYEEEE. CDR3 loop: CASSLEPDQPQHF. DNA of the CDR3: TGTGCCAGCAGCTTGGAACCGGATCAGCCCCAGCATTTT.

This sequence joins TRBV24-1 and TRBJ2-1, with 7 bases identical to TRBD1. V lost 3 bases, J lost 6 bases, and 10 bases stayed unmatched. This CDR3 has 16 amino acids. From germline, CDR1 is KGHDR and CDR2 SFDVKD. In DNA form, the CDR3 reads TGTGCCACCAGTGATCCCGGGACAGCCACTCGCAATGAGCAGTTCTTC. Its translation: CATSDPGTATRNEQFF.

J is TRBJ2-2 and V is TRBV11-3; D might be TRBD2 (5 bases). CDR1 is SGHNT and CDR2 is YENEEA in the germline V gene. The CDR3 extends over 14 amino acids. Deletions cut 2 bases from V and 9 bases from J, with 13 bases between. The chain's CDR3 is CASSLNGKTRELFF. The CDR3 DNA reads as TGTGCCAGCAGCTTAAACGGGAAAACCCGGGAGCTGTTTTTT.

V usage is TRBV5-1 and J usage is TRBJ2-3; D call uncertain. Germline CDR1 reads SGHRS; CDR2 reads YFSETQ. V was trimmed by 1 base and J by 7 bases, leaving 16 bases between them. The CDR3 runs 15 residues. The CDR3 coding sequence is TGCGCCAGCAGCTTGACCCTCGGACCGCTTAATACGCAGTATTTT. This gives the protein CASSLTLGPLNTQYF.

The V call is TRBV4-2, the J call TRBJ1-4; no firm D call. With 0 bases removed from V and 10 bases from J, the gap between germline ends came to 3 bases. CDR1 is LGHNA, CDR2 YNFKEQ, per germline. This CDR3 is built from 11 residues. CDR3 nucleotides: TGTGCCAGCAGCCAAGATGGAAAACTGTTTTTT. It translates to CASSQDGKLFF.

The rearrangement uses TRBV14 and TRBJ1-1; D gene uncertain. V lost 0 bases and J 2 bases, leaving 10 bases between the germline ends. Germline-derived CDR1 and CDR2 are SGHDN and FVKESK. The CDR3 contains 15 residues. The chain's CDR3 is CASSQEWPVNTEAFF. The CDR3 DNA follows: TGTGCCAGCAGCCAAGAATGGCCAGTCAACACTGAAGCTTTCTTT.